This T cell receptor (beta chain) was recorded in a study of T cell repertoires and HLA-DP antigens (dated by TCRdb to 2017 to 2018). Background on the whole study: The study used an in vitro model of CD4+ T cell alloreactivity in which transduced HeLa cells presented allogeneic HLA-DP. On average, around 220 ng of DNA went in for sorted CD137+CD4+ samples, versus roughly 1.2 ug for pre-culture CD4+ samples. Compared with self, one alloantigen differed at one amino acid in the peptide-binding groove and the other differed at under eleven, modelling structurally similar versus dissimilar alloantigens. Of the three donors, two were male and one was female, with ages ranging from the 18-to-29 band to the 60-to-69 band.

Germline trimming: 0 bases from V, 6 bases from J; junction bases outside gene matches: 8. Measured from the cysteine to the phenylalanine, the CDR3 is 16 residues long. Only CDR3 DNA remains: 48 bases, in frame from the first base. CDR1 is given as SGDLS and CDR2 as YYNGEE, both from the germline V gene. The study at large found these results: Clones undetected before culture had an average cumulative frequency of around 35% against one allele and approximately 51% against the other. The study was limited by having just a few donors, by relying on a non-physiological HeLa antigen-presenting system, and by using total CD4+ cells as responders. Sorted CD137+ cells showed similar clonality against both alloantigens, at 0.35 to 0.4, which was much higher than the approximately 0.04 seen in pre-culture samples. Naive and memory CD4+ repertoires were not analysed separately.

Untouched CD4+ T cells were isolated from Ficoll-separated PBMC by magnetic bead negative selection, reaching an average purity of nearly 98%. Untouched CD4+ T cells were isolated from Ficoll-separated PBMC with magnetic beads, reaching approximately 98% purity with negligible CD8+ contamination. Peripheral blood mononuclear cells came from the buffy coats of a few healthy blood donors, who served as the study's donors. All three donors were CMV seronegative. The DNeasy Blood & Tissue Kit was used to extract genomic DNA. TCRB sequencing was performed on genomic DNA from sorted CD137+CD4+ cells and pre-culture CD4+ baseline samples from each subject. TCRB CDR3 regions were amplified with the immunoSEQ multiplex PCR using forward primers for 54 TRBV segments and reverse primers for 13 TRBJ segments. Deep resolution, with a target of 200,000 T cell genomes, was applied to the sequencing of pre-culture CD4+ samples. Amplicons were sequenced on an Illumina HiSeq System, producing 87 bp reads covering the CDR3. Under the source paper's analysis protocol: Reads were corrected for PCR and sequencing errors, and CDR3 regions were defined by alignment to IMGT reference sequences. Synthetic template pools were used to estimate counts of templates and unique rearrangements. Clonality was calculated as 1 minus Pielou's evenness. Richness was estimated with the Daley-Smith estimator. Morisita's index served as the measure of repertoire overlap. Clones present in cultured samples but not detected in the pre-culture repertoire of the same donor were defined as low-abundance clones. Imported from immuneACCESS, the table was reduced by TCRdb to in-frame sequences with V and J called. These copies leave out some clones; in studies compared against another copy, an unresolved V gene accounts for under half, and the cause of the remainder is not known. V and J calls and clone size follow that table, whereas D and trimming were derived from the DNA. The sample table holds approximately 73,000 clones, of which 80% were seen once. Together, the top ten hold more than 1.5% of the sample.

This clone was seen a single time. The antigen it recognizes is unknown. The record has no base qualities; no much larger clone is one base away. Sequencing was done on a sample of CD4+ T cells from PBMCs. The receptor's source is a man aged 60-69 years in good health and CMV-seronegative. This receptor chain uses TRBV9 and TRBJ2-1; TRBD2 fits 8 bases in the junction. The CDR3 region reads CASSVGRGTRGNEQFF. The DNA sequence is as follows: TGTGCCAGCAGCGTAGGGAGGGGGACTAGAGGCAATGAGCAGTTCTTC.